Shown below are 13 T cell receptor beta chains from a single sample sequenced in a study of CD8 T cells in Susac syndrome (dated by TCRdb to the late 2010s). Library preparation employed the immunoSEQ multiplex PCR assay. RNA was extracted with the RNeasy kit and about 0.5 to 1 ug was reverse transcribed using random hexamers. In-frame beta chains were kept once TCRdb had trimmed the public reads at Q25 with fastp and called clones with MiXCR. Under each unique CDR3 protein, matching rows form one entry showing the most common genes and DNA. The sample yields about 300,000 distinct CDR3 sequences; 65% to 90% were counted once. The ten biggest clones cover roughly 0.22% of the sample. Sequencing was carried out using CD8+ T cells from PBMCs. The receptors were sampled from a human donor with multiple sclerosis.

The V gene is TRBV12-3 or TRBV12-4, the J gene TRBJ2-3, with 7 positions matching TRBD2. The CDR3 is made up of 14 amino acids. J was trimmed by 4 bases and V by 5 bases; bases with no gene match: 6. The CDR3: CASSLFREADTQYF. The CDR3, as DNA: TGTGCCAGCAGTCTCTTCCGGGAGGCAGATACGCAGTATTTT.

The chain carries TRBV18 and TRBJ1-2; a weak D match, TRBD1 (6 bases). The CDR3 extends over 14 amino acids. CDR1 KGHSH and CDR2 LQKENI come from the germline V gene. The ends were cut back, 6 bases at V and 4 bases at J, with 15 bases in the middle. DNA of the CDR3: TGTGCCAGCTCTCCCCGGGACATCGGCTATGGCTACACCTTC. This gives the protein CASSPRDIGYGYTF.

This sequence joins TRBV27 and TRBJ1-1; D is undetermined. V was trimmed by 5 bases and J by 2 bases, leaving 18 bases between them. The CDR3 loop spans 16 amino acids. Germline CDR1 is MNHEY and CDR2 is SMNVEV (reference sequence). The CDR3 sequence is CASSQRTVPLNTEAFF. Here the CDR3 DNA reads TGTGCCAGCAGTCAACGTACGGTACCGCTCAACACTGAAGCTTTCTTT.

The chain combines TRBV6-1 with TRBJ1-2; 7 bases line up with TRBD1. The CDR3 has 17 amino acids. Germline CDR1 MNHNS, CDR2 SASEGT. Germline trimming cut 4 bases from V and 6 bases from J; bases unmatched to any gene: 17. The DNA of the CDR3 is TGTGCCAGCAGTGGACAGGGCACTGGGAACCATCGCAATGGCTACACCTTC. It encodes CASSGQGTGNHRNGYTF.

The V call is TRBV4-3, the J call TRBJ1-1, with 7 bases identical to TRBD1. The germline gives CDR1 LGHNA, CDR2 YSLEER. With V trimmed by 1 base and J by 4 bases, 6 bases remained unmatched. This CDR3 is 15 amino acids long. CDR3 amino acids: CASSQGSGGSTEAFF. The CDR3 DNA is TGCGCCAGCAGCCAAGGGTCAGGGGGGAGCACTGAAGCTTTCTTT.

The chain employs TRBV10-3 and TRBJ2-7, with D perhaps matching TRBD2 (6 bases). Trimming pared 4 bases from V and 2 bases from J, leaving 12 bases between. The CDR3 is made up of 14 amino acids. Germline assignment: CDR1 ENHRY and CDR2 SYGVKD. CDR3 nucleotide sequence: TGTGCCATCAGTGGGAAGACTAGTACCTACGAGCAGTACTTC. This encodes CAISGKTSTYEQYF.

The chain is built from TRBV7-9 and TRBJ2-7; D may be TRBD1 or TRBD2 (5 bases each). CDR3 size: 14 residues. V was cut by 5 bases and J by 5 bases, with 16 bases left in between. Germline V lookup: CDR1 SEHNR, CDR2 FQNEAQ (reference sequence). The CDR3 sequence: CASSQGASNHEQYF. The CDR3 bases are TGTGCCAGCAGCCAAGGGGCTAGCAACCACGAGCAGTACTTC.

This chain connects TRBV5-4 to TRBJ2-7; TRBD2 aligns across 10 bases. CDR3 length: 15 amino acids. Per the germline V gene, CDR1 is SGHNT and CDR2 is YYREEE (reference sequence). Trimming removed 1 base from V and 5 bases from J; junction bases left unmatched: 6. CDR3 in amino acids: CASSLPSGGVNEQYF. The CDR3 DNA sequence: TGTGCCAGCAGCTTGCCTAGCGGGGGTGTCAACGAGCAGTACTTC.

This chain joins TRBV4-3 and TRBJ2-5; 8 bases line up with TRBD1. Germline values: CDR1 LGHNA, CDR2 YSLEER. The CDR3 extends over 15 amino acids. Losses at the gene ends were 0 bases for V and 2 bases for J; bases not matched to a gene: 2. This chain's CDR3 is CASSQDGDRQETQYF. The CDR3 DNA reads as TGCGCCAGCAGCCAAGATGGGGACAGGCAAGAGACCCAGTACTTC.

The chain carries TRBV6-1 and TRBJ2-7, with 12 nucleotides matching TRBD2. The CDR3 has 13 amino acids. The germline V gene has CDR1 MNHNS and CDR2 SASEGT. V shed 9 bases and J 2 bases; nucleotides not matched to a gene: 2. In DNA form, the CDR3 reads TGTGCCAGTCGACTAGCGGGAGCCTACGAGCAGTACTTC. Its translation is CASRLAGAYEQYF.

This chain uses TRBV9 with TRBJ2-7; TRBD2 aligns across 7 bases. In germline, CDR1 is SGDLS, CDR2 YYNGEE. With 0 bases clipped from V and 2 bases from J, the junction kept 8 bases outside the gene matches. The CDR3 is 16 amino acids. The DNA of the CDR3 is TGTGCCAGCAGCGTAGCTGCGGGAGCTTTAGCCTACGAGCAGTACTTC. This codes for CASSVAAGALAYEQYF.

The chain's CDR3 is CATSIGTEQYF. CDR3 in DNA: TGTGCCACCAGTATAGGGACTGAGCAGTACTTC. The rearrangement uses TRBV24-1 and TRBJ2-7; perhaps TRBD2 as D (6 bases). Trimming stripped 6 bases from V and 7 bases from J, with 9 bases between. Germline V gene data show CDR1 as KGHDR and CDR2 as SFDVKD. The CDR3 totals 11 residues.

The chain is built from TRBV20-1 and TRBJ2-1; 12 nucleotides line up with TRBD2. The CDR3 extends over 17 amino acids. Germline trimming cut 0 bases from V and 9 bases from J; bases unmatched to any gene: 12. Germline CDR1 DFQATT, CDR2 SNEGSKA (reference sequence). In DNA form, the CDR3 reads TGCAGTGCTAGAGAGCCAACTAGCGGGAGGATTCTGGGTGAGCAGTTCTTC. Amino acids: CSAREPTSGRILGEQFF.